This entry concerns a single T cell receptor (beta chain). The antigen it recognizes is unknown. Base qualities were left out, and no much larger clone turns up one base away. The CDR3 regions of human TCRbeta chains were analyzed by immunosequencing. Per the authors' processing: Repertoire TCRs were checked for matches against a reference library of SARS-CoV-2-specific TCRs that had been generated using the MIRA antigen-specificity platform. Breadth meant the fraction of unique TCRs that were SARS-CoV-2-associated, whereas depth meant the fraction of total T cells that were SARS-CoV-2-associated. Each spike-specific TCR was assigned to its reactive spike region and to a CD4 or CD8 class using the MIRA data. Log10-transformed breadth and depth values were compared by one-way ANOVA with Sidak's multiple comparisons tests. Entries here come from immuneACCESS through TCRdb and include only in-frame sequences with V and J called. Some clones fail to appear in such tables; in the studies checked, an unresolved V gene covers under half of the shortfall, and the cause of the remainder is unknown. V, J and clone size are those of that table, while D and trimming were read from the DNA. For this sample the table gives over 70,000 clones, of which 60% to 85% were detected only once. Approximately 25% of the sample lies in the top ten.

Taken with the paper, the label for time point translates to: about 28 days (+/-7) after the second vaccine dose. What the treatment or condition label conveys for this sample: meningococcal conjugate vaccine given as trial control. Vaccinee samples came from UK trials COV001 and COV002, including a single-blind randomized controlled phase 2/3 trial of AZD1222 (ChAdOx1 nCoV-19) in healthy adults. For TCRbeta chain sequencing, PBMC samples were collected from trial participants at day 0 and at day 28 after the second dose. Taken from the germline V gene, the CDR1 and CDR2 loops are SGHVS and FQNEAQ. Including cysteine and phenylalanine, the CDR3 has 13 amino acids. The retained sequence is limited to the CDR3, 39 bases, with the frame set at the first base. V is cut by 5 bases and J by 4 bases, and the space between the germline ends is 11 bases. The source of the sample is a study of T cell responses to AZD1222 COVID-19 vaccine (dated by TCRdb to the early 2020s). About the full investigation: A total of 240 or so trial participants underwent TCR sequencing, of whom about 200 had received two doses of AZD1222 and around 26 had received two doses of the MenACWY control vaccine. Trial participants were enrolled by age into subgroups of 18-55, 56-69 and 70-plus years, and roughly 150, 30 and 60 TCR-sequenced participants, respectively, were included in these subgroups. Findings and caveats that apply to the study as a whole: Because no samples from the day 14 peak response were available, repertoires could be characterized only after the peak T cell response. A significant rise in spike-specific TCR breadth and depth was observed after two AZD1222 doses relative to day 0 and relative to MenACWY recipients. Conclusions about previously exposed vaccinees are limited, since just 5 or 6 AZD1222 recipients were seropositive for SARS-CoV-2 at baseline. Epitopes outside the regions mutated in the B.1.351 and B.1.1.7 variants were reportedly recognized by nearly half of the unique spike-specific TCRs. Participants were mostly white British and included more females than males, and it was suggested by the authors that clonal diversity may have been underestimated. CD4 TCRs associated with the vaccine covered the entire spike protein, and the dominant responses were in regions 160-218 and 743-854. The 56-69-year group was small, and its depth increase did not reach significance, likely because of low power.

Sequenced here: peripheral blood, sampled 28 days after the second dose of the MenACWY control vaccine. Recombination linked TRBV7-8 to TRBJ1-2, with the D gene not confidently named. The receptor was derived from an adult who received the MenACWY meningococcal vaccine as a control. CDR3 loop: CASSPPGVYGYTF. The nucleotide sequence is given as TGTGCCAGCAGCCCTCCTGGAGTCTATGGCTACACCTTC. Beyond the CDR3, the reference TRBV7-8 and TRBJ1-2 genes provide the residues; the full variable domain reads: GAGVSQSPRYKVAKRGQDVALRCDPISGHVSLFWYQQALGQGPEFLTYFQNEAQLDKSGLPSDRFFAERPEGSVSTLKIQRTQQEDSAVYLCASSPPGVYGYTFGSGTRLTVV.